Listed here is a single TCR beta chain. Extracted RNA was reverse transcribed, and the resulting cDNA served as sequencing template. Produced via immunoSEQ multiplex PCR; TCRdb's table is partial and in-frame only. The sample consists of roughly 140,000 clones, approximately 85% of them appearing once. The source of the sample is a study of CD8+ T cells in alopecia areata. Treatment specified: oral pan-JAK inhibitor, 5-10 mg twice daily. The germline V gene encodes CDR1 SGHNT and CDR2 YYREEE (reference sequence). The V end lost 1 base, the J end lost 7 bases, and 7 bases lay between the germline ends. The CDR3 is 12 amino acids.

This receptor was identified in a human donor with alopecia areata. The rearrangement links TRBV5-4 to TRBJ2-3, with a tentative D call TRBD2 (6 bases). The material was CD8+ T cells sorted from blood, obtained at week 4, from a patient treated with tofacitinib. The CDR3 sequence is CASSLRGNTQYF. In nucleotides, the CDR3 is TGTGCCAGCAGCTTGCGGGGGAATACGCAGTATTTT. Based on the CDR3 plus reference TRBV5-4 and TRBJ2-3, the full variable domain is ETGVTQSPTHLIKTRGQQVTLRCSSQSGHNTVSWYQQALGQGPQFIFQYYREEENGRGNFPPRFSGLQFPNYSSELNVNALELDDSALYLCASSLRGNTQYFGPGTRLTVL.